This paragraph reports one TCR beta chain. Antigen specificity is unknown. With 5 bases removed from V and 3 bases from J, the gap between germline ends came to 17 bases. This CDR3 is 14 amino acids long. Looked up from germline, CDR1 is SQVTM and CDR2 is ANQGSEA. The entry originates in a study of shared clonotypes between healthy human individuals. Study as a whole: For every donor, three CD4 naive, three CD4 memory, two CD8 naive and one CD8 memory plates were used. Broader study findings: Sorted-subset sequencing, rarefaction showed, was incomplete despite large depth.

All donors were healthy HIV-negative adults lacking recent acute infections or vaccinations. Naive CD45RA+ and memory CD45RA-negative subsets were split from CD4+ cells. The protocol was immunoSEQ multiplex PCR, while the TCRdb copy is restricted to in-frame clones and leaves out a portion. In the table there are 190,000 or so clones, 66% of which are singletons. Material for sequencing was memory CD4+ T cells sorted from blood. Stated subset: CD45RA-negative fraction. The chain recombines TRBV29-1 with TRBJ2-7; D remains ambiguous. This clonotype was sampled from a man between 25 and 39 years old in good health. The CDR3 DNA reads TGCAGCGTTCGGCGGACGATCGAGAACTACGAGCAGTACTTC. It specifies CSVRRTIENYEQYF.